One sample yielded the 22 T cell receptor beta chains listed below, sequenced in a study of CD8 T cells in Susac syndrome. Reverse transcription of roughly 0.5 to 1 ug RNA was carried out with random hexamers. From the immunoSEQ multiplex PCR reads, TCRdb called clonotypes with MiXCR, one entry per CDR3 protein. The sample has about 200,000 distinct CDR3 sequences; roughly 92% are singletons. Sequenced: CD8+ T cells from PBMCs. The receptors were sampled from a human donor with multiple sclerosis.

This clonotype was recorded once. The V gene is TRBV30, the J gene TRBJ2-7, with D tentatively TRBD1 or TRBD2 (5 bases each). Trimming removed 3 bases from V and 3 bases from J, with 12 bases in between. Germline-derived CDR1 and CDR2 are GTSNPN and SVGIG (reference sequence). The CDR3 contains 13 residues. CDR3 DNA sequence: TGTGCCTGGAGGGGGGACGGAAGCTACGAGCAGTACTTC. Residues: CAWRGDGSYEQYF.

The chain's CDR3 is CASSPGPLVWELFF. In DNA form, the CDR3 reads TGTGCCAGCAGTCCCGGGCCCCTAGTGTGGGAGCTGTTTTTT. The chain combines TRBV12-3 or TRBV12-4 with TRBJ2-2; no firm D call. The CDR3 totals 14 residues. V gave up 5 bases and J gave up 9 bases, with 16 bases separating them.

V usage is TRBV5-1 and J usage is TRBJ1-1; the match to TRBD1 covers 7 bases. V was clipped by 1 base and J by 5 bases; unmatched bases: 8. The CDR3 covers 15 residues. The germline CDR1 and CDR2 sequences are SGHRS and YFSETQ. In nucleotides, the CDR3 is TGCGCCAGCAGCTTGAACAGGGGACGGAATACTGAAGCTTTCTTT. Protein sequence: CASSLNRGRNTEAFF.

The chain uses TRBV12-3 or TRBV12-4 and TRBJ2-7; no firm D call. The CDR3 sequence is 11 residues long. Trimming removed 3 bases from V and 5 bases from J, with 5 bases in between. The CDR3, as DNA: TGTGCCAGCAGTTTCAAGGACGAGCAGTACTTC. Protein sequence: CASSFKDEQYF.

This clonotype was observed once. The chain is built from TRBV4-3 and TRBJ1-1, with D perhaps TRBD1 (6 bases). This CDR3 comprises 15 residues. V was trimmed by 4 bases and J by 1 base, leaving 13 bases between them. Germline V CDR1 and CDR2: LGHNA, YSLEER. CDR3 bases: TGCGCCAGCAGCCCCGACAGGTTTTCGAACACTGAAGCTTTCTTT. Protein: CASSPDRFSNTEAFF.

The gene calls are TRBV4-3 and TRBJ1-2; 8 bases match TRBD1. CDR3 size: 14 residues. V dropped 1 base and J dropped 4; count of bases not matched to a gene: 2. Germline CDR1 is LGHNA and CDR2 is YSLEER. The CDR3 reads CASSQGTGSYGYTF. CDR3 DNA: TGCGCCAGCAGCCAAGGGACAGGGAGCTATGGCTACACCTTC.

Details on this clonotype: A junction boundary mismatches the germline segment, possibly from a read error. The chain links TRBV7-9 to TRBJ2-4; TRBD1 matches 7 bases. Germline values: CDR1 SEHNR, CDR2 FQNEAQ (reference sequence). The CDR3 contains 15 residues. CDR3 sequence: CASSQQGSAKNIQYF. The CDR3 DNA is TGTGCCAGCAGCCAACAGGGGAGCGCCAAGAACATTCAGTACTTC.

The chain carries TRBV12-3 or TRBV12-4 and TRBJ1-1; no firm D call. The CDR3 runs 13 residues. The V end lost 6 bases, the J end lost 1 base, and 9 bases lay between the germline ends. The CDR3 spells CASRLFENTEAFF. The CDR3 region has the DNA TGTGCCAGCAGGCTGTTTGAGAACACTGAAGCTTTCTTT.

This chain uses TRBV20-1 with TRBJ2-7; 7 bases fit TRBD2. With 1 base clipped from V and 2 bases from J, the junction kept 5 bases outside the gene matches. Germline V gene sequence: CDR1 DFQATT, CDR2 SNEGSKA (reference sequence). The CDR3 contains 14 residues. The CDR3 bases are TGCAGTGCTAGAGCCCCTAGCGGAACCTACGAGCAGTACTTC. Protein sequence: CSARAPSGTYEQYF.

Concerning this clonotype: The junction departs from germline at one end; a sequencing error may be responsible. This chain joins TRBV7-7 and TRBJ2-1, with TRBD2 identical over 9 bases. The CDR3 covers 15 residues. CDR1 is SSHAT and CDR2 is FNYEAQ in the germline V gene (reference sequence). The CDR3 loop is CASSLVAGGIDEQFF. The CDR3 region has the DNA TGTGCTAGCAGCTTAGTGGCGGGGGGGATCGATGAGCAGTTCTTC.

This clonotype has just one count. The chain has TRBV7-9 and TRBJ2-7; the D gene is possibly TRBD1 (6 bases). With 6 bases removed from V and 2 bases from J, the gap between germline ends came to 11 bases. Germline V lookup: CDR1 SEHNR, CDR2 FQNEAQ (reference sequence). The CDR3 length is 13 residues. CDR3 region: CASRPTGTYEQYF. CDR3 in DNA: TGTGCCAGCAGGCCAACAGGGACCTACGAGCAGTACTTC.

J is TRBJ2-1 and V is TRBV3-1; either TRBD1 or TRBD2 may fit D (5 bases each). This CDR3 spans 14 amino acids. Between the trimmed V and J ends, which lost 4 bases and 5 bases, there was a span of 12 bases. Germline-derived CDR1 and CDR2 are LGHDT and YNNKEL (reference sequence). CDR3 sequence (DNA): TGTGCCAGCAGCCTCTTTGGGGGAGACAATGAGCAGTTCTTC. It encodes CASSLFGGDNEQFF.

The CDR3: CASSYGTTYGYTF. The CDR3 region has the DNA TGTGCCAGCAGTTATGGGACAACCTATGGCTACACCTTC. The chain has TRBV12-3 or TRBV12-4 and TRBJ1-2; the D gene is possibly TRBD1 (6 bases). The CDR3 length is 13 residues. Trimming took 4 bases from V and 4 from J, leaving 10 bases between them.

This sequence joins TRBV19 and TRBJ1-6, with D possibly TRBD1 on 5 matching bases. Per germline, CDR1 LNHDA and CDR2 SQIVND (reference sequence). This CDR3 region has 13 residues. Trimming pared 3 bases from V and 10 bases from J, leaving 10 bases between. CDR3 protein: CASSIQGWSPLHF. The CDR3 DNA is TGTGCCAGTAGTATCCAGGGATGGTCACCCCTCCACTTT. Supplemented by reference TRBV19 and TRBJ1-6, the full variable domain reads DGGITQSPKYLFRKEGQNVTLSCEQNLNHDAMYWYRQDPGQGLRLIYYSQIVNDFQKGDIAEGYSVSREKKESFPLTVTSAQKNPTAFYLCASSIQGWSPLHFGNGTRLTVT.

The chain uses TRBV6-5 and TRBJ2-4; no clear D. V was cut by 6 bases and J by 1 base, with 13 bases left in between. The CDR3 is 15 amino acids. Germline V lookup: CDR1 MNHEY, CDR2 SVGAGI. CDR3 in DNA: TGTGCCAGCAGAATAGTTGTGGGGGCCAAAAACATTCAGTACTTC. This translates into CASRIVVGAKNIQYF.

The CDR3 reads CASSAHMGYPRNEAFF. DNA for the CDR3: TGTGCCAGCAGCGCGCACATGGGATATCCACGGAATGAAGCTTTCTTT. The chain links TRBV9 to TRBJ1-1; D unresolved. This CDR3 comprises 16 residues. Trimming removed 3 bases at V and 7 bases at J, with 22 bases between. From germline, CDR1 is SGDLS and CDR2 YYNGEE. The full variable domain, completed using reference TRBV9 and TRBJ1-1, is DSGVTQTPKHLITATGQRVTLRCSPRSGDLSVYWYQQSLDQGLQFLIQYYNGEERAKGNILERFSAQQFPDLHSELNLSSLELGDSALYFCASSAHMGYPRNEAFFGQGTRLTVV.

This sequence joins TRBV4-1 and TRBJ1-1; possibly TRBD1 for D (5 bases). The germline CDR1 and CDR2 sequences are MGHRA and YSYEKL. There are 15 residues in the CDR3. Deletions cut 2 bases from V and 6 bases from J, with 16 bases between. Here the CDR3 reads CASSQLGGNNAEAFF. The CDR3 region has the DNA TGCGCCAGCAGCCAACTTGGGGGGAATAACGCTGAAGCTTTCTTT.

The genes are TRBV6-5 and TRBJ2-2; no firm D call. V lost 6 bases, J lost 4 bases, and 6 bases lay in between. The CDR3 length is 12 residues. Looked up from germline, CDR1 is MNHEY and CDR2 is SVGAGI. The CDR3 spells CASRAFTGELFF. The CDR3 nucleotides read TGTGCCAGCAGGGCATTCACCGGGGAGCTGTTTTTT.

This chain connects TRBV6-1 to TRBJ2-3; D remains unclear. Germline-derived CDR1 and CDR2 are MNHNS and SASEGT. The CDR3 runs 18 residues. Trimming cost V 2 bases and J 0 bases, with 18 bases left between them. For the CDR3, the DNA is TGTGCCAGCAGTGAATTCAGAGGAGTCGGCCCTAGCACAGATACGCAGTATTTT. Amino acid sequence: CASSEFRGVGPSTDTQYF.

This chain uses TRBV5-4 with TRBJ1-2; 10 bases line up with TRBD1. The CDR3 runs to 16 residues. The germline gives CDR1 SGHNT, CDR2 YYREEE (reference sequence). Trimming cost V 0 bases and J 6 bases; bases outside gene matches: 8. The CDR3 coding sequence is TGTGCCAGCAGCTTGGGGGCATGGGACAGGGGTCATGGCTACACCTTC. As protein: CASSLGAWDRGHGYTF.

The J gene is TRBJ1-6, the V gene TRBV12-3 or TRBV12-4; D might be TRBD1 (5 bases). V lost 5 bases and J lost 6, with 17 bases in between. The CDR3 extends over 16 amino acids. The CDR3 DNA reads as TGTGCCAGCAGTCCAGGGTTAGGAGGGGTTAATTCACCCCTCCACTTT. It specifies CASSPGLGGVNSPLHF.

The chain links TRBV14 to TRBJ2-1; 8 nucleotides line up with TRBD1. CDR1 is SGHDN and CDR2 is FVKESK in the germline V gene. The CDR3 spans 12 residues. The J segment lost 9 bases and the V segment lost 7 bases, leaving 5 bases of the junction unmatched. In DNA form, the CDR3 reads TGTGCCAGCACCCCAGGGGGCGGTGAGCAGTTCTTC. Translating it yields CASTPGGGEQFF.